Listed below are T cell receptor beta chains from one sample, sequenced in a study of T cell responses to AZD1222 COVID-19 vaccine. The table came from immunoSEQ multiplex PCR; TCRdb's copy has only in-frame clones and leaves some out. The sample lists about 99,000 clones; roughly 91% were seen once. Sequencing was performed on peripheral blood, taken on day 0 of AZD1222 vaccination. Receptors were obtained from an adult in good health. Both conserved end residues are part of each CDR3. The D gene is left open where the match is weak.

J,D,V,CDR3,DNA
TRBJ1-3,-,TRBV4-1,CASSLQPSGNTIYF,TGCGCCAGCAGCTTACAGCCGTCTGGAAACACCATATATTTT
TRBJ1-5,-,TRBV19,CATTGRSNQPQHF,TGTGCCACCACGGGACGGAGCAATCAGCCCCAGCATTTT
TRBJ2-2,-,TRBV9,CASTRFLEGELFF,TGTGCCAGCACAAGGTTCCTCGAGGGGGAGCTGTTTTTT
TRBJ2-1,-,TRBV12-3/TRBV12-4,CASSLSIEQFF,TGTGCCAGCAGTTTATCCATTGAGCAGTTCTTC
TRBJ1-5,-,TRBV2,CASSEPPQGQPQHF,TGTGCCAGCAGTGAACCCCCTCAAGGGCAGCCCCAGCATTTT
TRBJ2-1,TRBD2,TRBV9,CASSVTPGGSYNEQFF,TGTGCCAGCAGCGTAACCCCCGGGGGGAGCTACAATGAGCAGTTCTTC
TRBJ2-7,-,TRBV10-3,CAISETGEQYF,TGTGCCATCAGTGAGACAGGCGAGCAGTACTTC
TRBJ2-2,-,TRBV7-9,CASSFYPRASTGELFF,TGTGCCAGCAGCTTCTATCCCAGGGCGAGCACCGGGGAGCTGTTTTTT
TRBJ1-3,-,TRBV2,CASSGGPISGNTIYF,TGTGCCAGCAGTGGGGGACCGATTTCTGGAAACACCATATATTTT
TRBJ1-1,-,TRBV29-1,CSVDRRENTEAFF,TGCAGCGTCGACAGGAGGGAGAACACTGAAGCTTTCTTT
TRBJ2-2,-,TRBV7-2,CASSLAGGFGELFF,TGTGCCAGCAGCTTAGCCGGGGGTTTCGGGGAGCTGTTTTTT
TRBJ2-5,-,TRBV7-3,CASSLGGRETQYF,TGTGCCAGCAGCCTAGGGGGACGGGAGACCCAGTACTTC
TRBJ1-1,TRBD1,TRBV6-5,CASRRDRGRTEAFF,TGTGCCAGCAGAAGGGACAGGGGGCGTACTGAAGCTTTCTTT
TRBJ1-2,-,TRBV10-3,CAISESSVANYGYTF,TGTGCCATCAGTGAGTCGTCAGTAGCTAACTATGGCTACACCTTC
TRBJ2-5,-,TRBV10-1,CASRPDRIGETQYF,TGCGCCAGCCGCCCAGACAGGATAGGAGAGACCCAGTACTTC
TRBJ1-2,-,TRBV7-2,CASSRGRAANYGYTF,TGTGCCAGCAGTCGGGGCAGGGCCGCTAACTATGGCTACACCTTC
TRBJ2-1,-,TRBV12-3/TRBV12-4,CASSPEEGKQFF,TGTGCCAGCAGCCCCGAGGAGGGAAAGCAGTTCTTC
TRBJ2-1,-,TRBV29-1,CSAVASTGYEQFF,TGCAGCGCGGTAGCTTCGACCGGATATGAGCAGTTCTTC
TRBJ1-1,-,TRBV28,CASSWAINTEAFF,TGTGCCAGCAGTTGGGCCATAAACACTGAAGCTTTCTTT
TRBJ2-1,-,TRBV27,CASSFWGLYNEQFF,TGTGCCAGCAGTTTTTGGGGGCTTTACAATGAGCAGTTCTTC
TRBJ2-7,TRBD2,TRBV24-1,CATEPLGGLVHYEQYF,TGTGCCACCGAACCACTTGGGGGACTAGTTCACTACGAGCAGTACTTC
TRBJ2-7,TRBD1,TRBV6-6,CASSYGTVLYEQYF,TGTGCCAGCAGTTACGGGACAGTCCTCTACGAGCAGTACTTC
TRBJ1-2,-,TRBV7-3,CASSPQGEAYGYTF,TGTGCCAGCAGCCCCCAAGGGGAGGCCTATGGCTACACCTTC
TRBJ1-5,-,TRBV12-3/TRBV12-4,CASSRGLNQPQHF,TGTGCCAGCAGTCGGGGCCTCAATCAGCCCCAGCATTTT